The 26 T cell receptor beta chains in this list originate from one sample, sequenced in a study of T cells expressing NK-cell markers. TCRdb re-called the 5' RACE reads; every CDR3 protein appears as one record, without DNA. The sample includes under 600,000 distinct CDR3 sequences. Sequences were obtained from blood T cells: a sorted CD56 or NKG2C T cell subset, CD4+ or CD8+ T cells, or bulk PBMC T cells (not recorded which). The receptor set was obtained from a woman in her forties or fifties in good health.

The chain uses TRBV20-1 and TRBJ2-5; TCRdb's D call, TRBD1, is unchecked because there is no DNA. Per the germline V gene, CDR1 is DFQATT and CDR2 is SNEGSKA (reference sequence). The CDR3 is 15 residues long. This chain's CDR3 is CSAPPRGGYQETQYF.

V and J are TRBV27 and TRBJ1-1; TCRdb picks TRBD1, but there is no DNA to check that call. Germline CDR1 MNHEY, CDR2 SMNVEV (reference sequence). The CDR3 extends over 15 amino acids. The CDR3 protein is CASSFFRTGNTEAFF.

This rearrangement joins TRBV2 to TRBJ1-1. The CDR3 is 15 residues long. Per the germline V gene, CDR1 is SNHLY and CDR2 is FYNNEI. This chain's CDR3 is CASRTMGRKDTEAFF.

The rearrangement uses TRBV4-2 and TRBJ2-3; TCRdb gives TRBD2 as the D gene, but with no DNA this cannot be confirmed. In germline, CDR1 is LGHNA, CDR2 YNFKEQ. There are 15 residues in the CDR3. CDR3 amino acids: CASSQTSGYTDTQYF.

Here the CDR3 reads CASSLRPVGSSYNEQFF. The rearrangement joins TRBV11-3 to TRBJ2-1. Per the germline V gene, CDR1 is SGHNT and CDR2 is YENEEA. The CDR3 contains 17 residues.

The chain links TRBV3-1 to TRBJ2-5. The germline V gene encodes CDR1 LGHDT and CDR2 YNNKEL (reference sequence). This CDR3 contains 16 residues. The CDR3 sequence: CASSPGSSRIQETQYF.

The chain has TRBV28 and TRBJ2-3; TCRdb names TRBD1, which stays unverified in the absence of DNA. This CDR3 is built from 14 residues. Germline values: CDR1 MDHEN, CDR2 SYDVKM. CDR3 region: CASSSGTSGYAEYF.

The rearrangement links TRBV24-1 to TRBJ2-7. From germline, CDR1 is KGHDR and CDR2 SFDVKD. The CDR3 is made up of 11 amino acids. The CDR3 protein is CATSDATKQYF.

The rearrangement links TRBV2 to TRBJ2-1; the D gene TCRdb calls, TRBD1, cannot be checked with no DNA. The length of the CDR3 is 16 residues. From germline, CDR1 is SNHLY and CDR2 FYNNEI. The CDR3 loop is CASSVIGTNLVNEQFF. The variable domain in full, with the rest retrieved from reference TRBV2 and TRBJ2-1, is EPEVTQTPSHQVTQMGQEVILRCVPISNHLYFYWYRQILGQKVEFLVSFYNNEISEKSEIFDDQFSVERPDGSNFTLKIRSTKLEDSAMYFCASSVIGTNLVNEQFFGPGTRLTVL.

The J gene is TRBJ1-1, the V gene TRBV20-1; TCRdb reports TRBD1, a call that lacks DNA to check it against. Germline loops: CDR1 DFQATT, CDR2 SNEGSKA (reference sequence). The CDR3 is 12 amino acids. This CDR3 reads CSAKQGPDEAFF.

The chain has TRBV3-1 and TRBJ2-1; TCRdb's D gene call, TRBD2, goes unchecked for lack of DNA. Germline lookup yields CDR1 LGHDT and CDR2 YNNKEL (reference sequence). CDR3 size: 14 residues. The CDR3 region is CASSPGLSLNEQFF.

The rearrangement joins TRBV7-2 to TRBJ2-1; absent DNA, TCRdb's TRBD2 call cannot be checked. The CDR3 runs 16 residues. Per germline, CDR1 SGHTA and CDR2 FQGNSA. The CDR3 sequence: CASSLPLGLAGGPGFF.

CDR3 region: CASSLRMGLNYGYTF. The chain links TRBV5-1 to TRBJ1-2. The CDR3 has 15 residues. The germline V gene has CDR1 SGHRS and CDR2 YFSETQ. Full variable domain (remainder filled in from reference TRBV5-1 and TRBJ1-2): KAGVTQTPRYLIKTRGQQVTLSCSPISGHRSVSWYQQTPGQGLQFLFEYFSETQRNKGNFPGRFSGRQFSNSRSEMNVSTLELGDSALYLCASSLRMGLNYGYTFGSGTRLTVV.

The chain uses TRBV2 and TRBJ2-1; TCRdb's assignment of TRBD2 cannot be checked, as there is no DNA. Germline-derived CDR1 and CDR2 are SNHLY and FYNNEI. The CDR3 totals 16 residues. CDR3: CASKISSGMYYNEQFF.

The chain joins TRBV29-1 to TRBJ2-1; the D call from TCRdb, TRBD2, cannot be confirmed without DNA. Germline values: CDR1 SQVTM, CDR2 ANQGSEA. This CDR3 spans 14 amino acids. The CDR3 loop reads CSVEGTSGMGKQFF.

The chain is built from TRBV7-2 and TRBJ2-7. Germline CDR1 reads SGHTA; CDR2 reads FQGNSA. The CDR3 length is 13 residues. This CDR3 reads CASSLLGFGEQYF.

V usage is TRBV12-3 or TRBV12-4 and J usage is TRBJ2-5; without DNA, the TCRdb call of TRBD1 cannot be checked. CDR3 length: 13 amino acids. This CDR3 is CASGLYPVGGQYF.

The chain uses TRBV28 and TRBJ2-1; TCRdb names TRBD2, which stays unverified in the absence of DNA. Germline V CDR1 and CDR2: MDHEN, SYDVKM. This CDR3 has 15 amino acids. CDR3 amino acids: CASSFSSGSVDEQFF.

The chain combines TRBV9 with TRBJ2-5. The CDR3 runs 14 residues. Germline V CDR1 and CDR2: SGDLS, YYNGEE. CDR3 sequence: CASSVESSSGTQYF.

This chain joins TRBV7-9 and TRBJ1-2; the TCRdb call, TRBD1, lacks DNA for checking. The CDR3 runs to 15 residues. Germline CDR1 reads SEHNR; CDR2 reads FQNEAQ (reference sequence). CDR3 amino acids: CASSYRDIEIYGYTF.

The chain links TRBV5-1 to TRBJ2-2; TCRdb's D call, TRBD1, is unchecked because there is no DNA. CDR1 is SGHRS, CDR2 YFSETQ, per germline. The CDR3 runs to 13 residues. The CDR3 reads CASRTGETGELFF.

This sequence joins TRBV25-1 and TRBJ1-1. The CDR3 covers 11 residues. The germline V gene has CDR1 MGHDK and CDR2 SYGVNS. CDR3 loop: CASLDIAGAFF.

The rearrangement uses TRBV10-3 and TRBJ1-1; without DNA, the TCRdb call of TRBD1 cannot be checked. CDR1 ENHRY and CDR2 SYGVKD come from the germline V gene. This CDR3 region has 15 residues. Here the CDR3 reads CAISEKGQGNTEAFF.

The rearrangement uses TRBV6-1 and TRBJ1-5; with no DNA, the TCRdb D assignment of TRBD1 cannot be verified. CDR1 MNHNS and CDR2 SASEGT come from the germline V gene. This CDR3 is 13 amino acids long. CDR3 amino acids: CASSEGTGQPQHF.

The rearrangement uses TRBV10-2 and TRBJ2-2; the TRBD2 assignment by TCRdb is unverifiable without DNA. In germline, CDR1 is WSHSY, CDR2 SAAADI. The CDR3 runs 14 residues. The CDR3 sequence: CASRTSGSSGELFF.

This chain links TRBV7-9 with TRBJ2-7. The CDR3 totals 15 residues. Germline assignment: CDR1 SEHNR and CDR2 FQNEAQ (reference sequence). The CDR3 here is CASLRTGLPSYEQYF.